This entry lists 21 T cell receptor beta chains sequenced from one sample in a study of shared clonotypes between healthy human individuals. The assay was immunoSEQ multiplex PCR, and TCRdb's table has in-frame clones only and misses some. The table has over a million clones, about 80% seen once. The specimen was memory CD4+ T cells from PBMCs. Regarding subset: CD45RA-negative fraction. The source of these receptors is a man aged 18 to 29 in good health. Some clones in this sample may be carry-over from other donors' samples.

This clone appeared a few times. The J gene is TRBJ2-7, the V gene TRBV30; D is possibly TRBD2 (5 bases). CDR1 is GTSNPN and CDR2 is SVGIG in the germline V gene (reference sequence). Trimming removed 0 bases from V and 2 bases from J, with 14 bases in between. There are 15 residues in the CDR3. The CDR3 DNA reads as TGTGCCTGGAGTGTACCATCGGGGTGGACCTACGAGCAGTACTTC. It encodes CAWSVPSGWTYEQYF. Together with reference TRBV30 and TRBJ2-7, the CDR3 gives the full variable domain: SQTIHQWPATLVQPVGSPLSLECTVEGTSNPNLYWYRQAAGRGLQLLFYSVGIGQISSEVPQNLSASRPQDRQFILSSKKLLLSDSGFYLCAWSVPSGWTYEQYFGPGTRLTVT.

The rearrangement links TRBV18 to TRBJ1-5, with 11 positions matching TRBD1. Per germline, CDR1 KGHSH and CDR2 LQKENI. This CDR3 is 18 amino acids long. Unmatched junction bases numbered 15, after V lost 4 bases and J lost 7 bases. The CDR3 loop reads CASSLQGPGQGGIQPQHF. DNA for the CDR3: TGTGCCAGCTCACTCCAAGGCCCGGGACAGGGGGGAATACAGCCCCAGCATTTT.

The chain uses TRBV5-1 and TRBJ1-4; TRBD1 might be the D (5 bases). Trimming stripped 1 base from V and 4 bases from J, with 11 bases between. Germline V gene lookup returns CDR1 SGHRS and CDR2 YFSETQ. CDR3 length: 15 amino acids. This chain's CDR3 is CASSLLQGLNEKLFF. The CDR3 DNA reads as TGCGCCAGCAGCTTGCTTCAGGGTCTTAATGAAAAACTGTTTTTT.

This clone was seen a handful of times. The chain has TRBV7-3 and TRBJ2-1; TRBD2 matches 10 bases. The CDR3 is made up of 15 amino acids. After removal of 6 bases from V and 9 bases from J, the junction contained 11 bases not matched to a gene. Germline lookup yields CDR1 SGHTA and CDR2 FQGTGA. CDR3: CASSPSGSPRTEQFF. As DNA, the CDR3 is TGTGCCAGCAGTCCTAGCGGGAGCCCACGGACTGAGCAGTTCTTC.

V usage is TRBV5-4 and J usage is TRBJ1-4, with D maybe TRBD1 (6 bases). The CDR3 is 14 residues long. Trimming took off 3 bases at V and 4 bases at J, with 10 bases between the two ends. CDR1 is SGHNT, CDR2 YYREEE, per germline (reference sequence). In DNA form, the CDR3 reads TGTGCCAGCAGCTACGACAGGAGTAATGAAAAACTGTTTTTT. Its protein product is CASSYDRSNEKLFF.

The V and J genes are TRBV6-1 and TRBJ1-5; no reliable D call. Trimming took 1 base from V and 9 from J, leaving 7 bases between them. CDR1 is MNHNS and CDR2 is SASEGT in the germline V gene. The CDR3 length is 12 residues. In nucleotides, the CDR3 is TGTGCCAGCAGTGAAGGGGGTTTGCCCCAGCATTTT. This encodes CASSEGGLPQHF.

This clone was seen at least ten times. V is TRBV2 and J is TRBJ1-2; TRBD1 might be the D (5 bases). Germline CDR1 and CDR2: SNHLY and FYNNEI. The CDR3 contains 15 residues. V was cut by 6 bases and J by 4 bases, with 18 bases left in between. CDR3 in DNA: TGTGCCAGCAGAAACCAGCTGGGGGATCCCTATGGCTACACCTTC. It translates to CASRNQLGDPYGYTF.

About this clone itself: This may be a read error, as it is one base from a much larger clone. This rearrangement joins TRBV7-6 to TRBJ1-3; D is ambiguous. The CDR3 runs 15 residues. V was pared by 1 base and J by 0 bases, with 7 bases between. Germline lookup yields CDR1 SGHVS and CDR2 FNYEAQ. The CDR3 loop reads CASSLGASSGNTIYF. DNA of the CDR3: TGTGCCAGCAGCTTAGGCGCAAGCTCTGGAAACACCATATATTTT.

The chain carries TRBV6-6 and TRBJ2-5, with TRBD2 matching 14 bases. The V gene end was trimmed by 4 bases and the J gene end by 2 bases; junction bases not matched to a gene: 3. The CDR3 loop spans 16 amino acids. Germline V gene lookup returns CDR1 MNHNY and CDR2 SVGAGI (reference sequence). CDR3 amino acids: CASSSGTSGRQETQYF. CDR3 DNA sequence: TGTGCCAGCAGTTCGGGGACTAGCGGGAGACAAGAGACCCAGTACTTC.

CDR3: CASSADSLNQPQHF. For the CDR3, the DNA is TGTGCCAGCAGTGCGGACAGTCTCAATCAGCCCCAGCATTTT. This chain uses TRBV28 with TRBJ1-5; maybe TRBD1 (6 bases). This CDR3 contains 14 residues. V dropped 5 bases and J dropped 3 bases, with 11 bases sitting between them. Per the germline V gene, CDR1 is MDHEN and CDR2 is SYDVKM.

The rearrangement joins TRBV5-1 to TRBJ1-1, with 10 bases identical to TRBD1. The V gene's germline CDR1 is SGHRS and CDR2 YFSETQ. The CDR3 is made up of 17 amino acids. Trimming removed 0 bases from V and 4 bases from J; junction bases left unmatched: 9. DNA for the CDR3: TGCGCCAGCAGCTTGGAGCCCCGGGACAGGGGACGCACTGAAGCTTTCTTT. This sequence encodes CASSLEPRDRGRTEAFF.

Concerning this clone: The same CDR3 can be traced to other DNA sequences in this sample. The chain has TRBV2 and TRBJ1-1; weak D call: TRBD1 (5 bases). Germline V gene lookup returns CDR1 SNHLY and CDR2 FYNNEI. This CDR3 comprises 13 residues. Trimming removed 3 bases at V and 0 bases at J, with 5 bases between. The CDR3 protein is CASSEDMNTEAFF. The CDR3 region has the DNA TGTGCCAGCAGTGAGGACATGAACACTGAAGCTTTCTTT.

In its sample, this clone was seen many times. The V call is TRBV18, the J call TRBJ2-2; D is unclear. The CDR3 spans 14 residues. V was cut by 3 bases and J by 7 bases, with 12 bases left in between. CDR1 is KGHSH, CDR2 LQKENI, per germline. For the CDR3, the DNA is TGTGCCAGCTCACCCGGGTTGTACGACGGGGAGCTGTTTTTT. It specifies CASSPGLYDGELFF.

The rearrangement uses TRBV5-8 and TRBJ2-3; D remains unclear. The germline CDR1 and CDR2 sequences are SGHTS and YDEGEE. Trimming left V 2 bases short and J 1 base short, with 5 bases between. The CDR3 consists of 13 residues. The DNA of the CDR3 is TGTGCCAGCAGCTTCTTGCGCACAGATACGCAGTATTTT. Its translation is CASSFLRTDTQYF.

V gene TRBV7-9 combines with J gene TRBJ1-1; 7 bases fit TRBD1. There are 12 residues in the CDR3. Germline CDR1 reads SEHNR; CDR2 reads FQNEAQ (reference sequence). V was pared by 5 bases and J by 11 bases, with 8 bases of the junction left unmatched. The CDR3 loop reads CASSPETGRAFF. CDR3 DNA sequence: TGTGCCAGCAGCCCCGAGACAGGGCGGGCTTTCTTT. The variable domain in full, with the rest retrieved from reference TRBV7-9 and TRBJ1-1, is DTGVSQNPRHKITKRGQNVTFRCDPISEHNRLYWYRQTLGQGPEFLTYFQNEAQLEKSRLLSDRFSAERPKGSFSTLEIQRTEQGDSAMYLCASSPETGRAFFGQGTRLTVV.

Worth noting for this clone: It may be a read error: a sequence one base away is much more abundant. This chain links TRBV5-5 with TRBJ1-4; TRBD1 aligns across 7 bases. Per the germline V gene, CDR1 is SGHKS and CDR2 is YYEKEE (reference sequence). CDR3 length: 16 amino acids. CDR3 DNA: TGTGCCAGCAGGTTGGGACAGACTACAACTAGTGAAAAACTGTTTTTT. This sequence encodes CASRLGQTTTSEKLFF.

This clone has just a few counts. The chain uses TRBV19 and TRBJ1-2, with D tentatively TRBD1 (5 bases). From germline, CDR1 is LNHDA and CDR2 SQIVND (reference sequence). V was clipped by 7 bases and J by 5 bases, with 17 bases between them. The CDR3 totals 14 residues. The CDR3, as DNA: TGTGCCAGTACTAAATTAGACAGATCATATGGCTACACCTTC. It encodes CASTKLDRSYGYTF.

V usage is TRBV20-1 and J usage is TRBJ2-7; TRBD1 agrees at 8 bases. CDR1 is DFQATT, CDR2 SNEGSKA, per germline (reference sequence). Losses at the gene ends were 6 bases for V and 6 bases for J; bases not matched to a gene: 4. The CDR3 is 11 residues long. This CDR3 is CSARQGLEQYF. CDR3 sequence (DNA): TGCAGTGCGAGACAGGGGCTCGAGCAGTACTTC.

The chain employs TRBV29-1 and TRBJ1-3; no definite D call. CDR3 length: 13 amino acids. The germline V gene encodes CDR1 SQVTM and CDR2 ANQGSEA. The V end was cut by 4 bases, the J end by 0 bases, with 7 bases between. The DNA of the CDR3 is TGCAGCGTTGCAGTCGGCTCTGGAAACACCATATATTTT. The encoded protein is CSVAVGSGNTIYF.

On this clone: With a much larger clone just one base away, this may be a read error. The sample carries other DNA sequences with the same CDR3. The chain recombines TRBV6-6 with TRBJ2-7; no firm D call. This CDR3 is 12 amino acids long. With 6 bases removed from V and 0 bases from J, the gap between germline ends came to 6 bases. Per the germline V gene, CDR1 is MNHNY and CDR2 is SVGAGI (reference sequence). CDR3: CASSPSSYEQYF. In DNA, the CDR3 is TGTGCCAGCAGCCCGAGCTCCTACGAGCAGTACTTC.

The chain carries TRBV5-1 and TRBJ1-2; TRBD1 matches 7 bases. Germline V gene sequence: CDR1 SGHRS, CDR2 YFSETQ. V lost 0 bases, J lost 4 bases, and 12 bases stayed unmatched. The CDR3 is 17 amino acids. In nucleotides, the CDR3 is TGCGCCAGCAGCTTGGATTCACAGGGGATCAGTGGCTATGGCTACACCTTC. It codes for CASSLDSQGISGYGYTF.